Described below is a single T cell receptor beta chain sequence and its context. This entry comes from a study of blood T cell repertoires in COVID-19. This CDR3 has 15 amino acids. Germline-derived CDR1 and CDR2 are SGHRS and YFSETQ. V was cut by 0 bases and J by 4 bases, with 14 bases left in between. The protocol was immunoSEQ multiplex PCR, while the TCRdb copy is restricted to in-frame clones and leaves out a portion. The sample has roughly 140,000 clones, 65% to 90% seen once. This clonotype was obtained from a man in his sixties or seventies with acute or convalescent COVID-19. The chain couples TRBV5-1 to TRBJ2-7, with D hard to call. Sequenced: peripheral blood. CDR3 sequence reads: CASSLALAKSYEQYF. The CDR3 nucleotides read TGCGCCAGCAGCTTGGCGTTAGCAAAGAGTTACGAGCAGTACTTC.